This TCR beta chain appears in the sequencing data of a study of regulatory T cells in long-lasting Graves disease. This clonotype was recorded many times. The CDR3 consists of 14 residues. Per germline, CDR1 MDHEN and CDR2 SYDVKM. With 3 bases removed from V and 6 bases from J, the gap between germline ends came to 14 bases. The time point: newly diagnosed GD, antithyroid drugs for less than 3 months. The TCR library used RNA extracted from PBMCs. With iRepertoire HTBI primers and Arm-PCR of CDR3 regions, TCR beta libraries were built. TCRdb re-derived calls from the multiplex PCR reads in MiXCR, one entry per CDR3 protein. The table lists 500,000 or so distinct CDR3 sequences, 15% to 20% of them singletons. These records were also assigned to another study, of T cells in Graves' hyperthyroidism and ophthalmopathy. As that study records: The hyperthyroidism was newly diagnosed and had lasted under 2 months; the patients were aged 18 to 65.

The chain couples TRBV28 to TRBJ1-1, with D perhaps TRBD1 (6 bases). This receptor was identified in a woman aged 35-60 years with Graves disease. Here the sequenced sample was peripheral blood mononuclear cells (PBMCs), taken at new diagnosis, from a patient treated with antithyroid drugs. The CDR3 DNA reads as TGTGCCAGCAGTTTTGGGGGGCTCAGAGCTGAAGCTTTCTTT. Encoded protein: CASSFGGLRAEAFF.